The clone carrying this T cell receptor (beta chain) occurred a few times. This entry is derived from a study of T cells after yellow fever vaccination. Background on the study: The authors prepared low-cell-number fractions using SMART-Seq v4 Ultra Low Input.

Each CDR3 protein is one row after TCRdb ran MiXCR on the 5' RACE reads. This sample has some 150,000 distinct CDR3 sequences, with roughly 9.6% found just once. The CDR3 is 16 residues long. Trimming cost V 4 bases and J 7 bases; bases outside gene matches: 9. Germline V lookup: CDR1 LGHNA, CDR2 YSLEER. Sequenced material: CD8+ T cells sorted from PBMCs, taken 15 days after the yellow fever booster vaccination. The TCR comes from a man aged 18 to 30 who received the YFV17D yellow fever vaccine. The chain carries TRBV4-3 and TRBJ2-2, with 10 bases lining up with TRBD2. CDR3 in DNA: TGCGCCAGCAGCCTAGGACTAGCGGTAGTAAACGGGGAGCTGTTTTTT. Its translation is CASSLGLAVVNGELFF.